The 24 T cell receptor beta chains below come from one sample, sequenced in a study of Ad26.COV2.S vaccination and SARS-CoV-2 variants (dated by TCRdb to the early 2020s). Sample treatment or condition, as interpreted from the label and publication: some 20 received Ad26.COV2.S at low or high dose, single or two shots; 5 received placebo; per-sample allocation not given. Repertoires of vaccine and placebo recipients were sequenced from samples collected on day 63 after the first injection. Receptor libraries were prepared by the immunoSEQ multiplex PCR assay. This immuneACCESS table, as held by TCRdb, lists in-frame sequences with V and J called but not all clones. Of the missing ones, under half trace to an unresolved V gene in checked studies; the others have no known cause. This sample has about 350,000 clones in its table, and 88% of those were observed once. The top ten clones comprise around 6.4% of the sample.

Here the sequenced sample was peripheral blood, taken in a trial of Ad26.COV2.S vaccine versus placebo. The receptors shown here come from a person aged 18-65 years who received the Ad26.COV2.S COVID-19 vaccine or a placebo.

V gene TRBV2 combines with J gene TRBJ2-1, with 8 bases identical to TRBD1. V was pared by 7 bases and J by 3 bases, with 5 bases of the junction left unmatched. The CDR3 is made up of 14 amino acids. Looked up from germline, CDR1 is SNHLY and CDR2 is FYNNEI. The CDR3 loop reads CASTSRGLYNEQFF. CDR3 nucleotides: TGTGCCAGCACGTCCAGGGGGCTCTACAATGAGCAGTTCTTC.

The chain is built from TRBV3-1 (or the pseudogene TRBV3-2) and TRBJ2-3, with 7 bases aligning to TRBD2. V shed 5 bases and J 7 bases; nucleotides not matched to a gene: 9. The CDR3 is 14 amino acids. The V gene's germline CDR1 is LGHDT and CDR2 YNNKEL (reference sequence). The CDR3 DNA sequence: TGTGCCAGCAGCTCAAACCCGGGGGGTAATACGCAGTATTTT. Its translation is CASSSNPGGNTQYF.

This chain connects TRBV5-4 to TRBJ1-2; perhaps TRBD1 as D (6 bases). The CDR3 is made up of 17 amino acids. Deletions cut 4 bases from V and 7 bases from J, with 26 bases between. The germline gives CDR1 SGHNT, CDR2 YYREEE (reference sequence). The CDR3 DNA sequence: TGTGCCAGCAGCCCCCGGGCAGGGGTTTTCGACAGCCGTGGCTACACCTTC. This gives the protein CASSPRAGVFDSRGYTF.

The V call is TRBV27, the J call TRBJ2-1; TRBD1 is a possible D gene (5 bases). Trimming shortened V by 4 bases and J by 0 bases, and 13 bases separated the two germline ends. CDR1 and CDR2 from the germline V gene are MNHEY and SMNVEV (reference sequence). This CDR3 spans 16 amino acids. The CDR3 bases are TGTGCCAGCAGTTCCACCAGCCAGGGCTCCTACAATGAGCAGTTCTTC. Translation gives CASSSTSQGSYNEQFF.

The CDR3 DNA is TGTGCCAGCAGTTTCACATCCCCAACCTACGAGCAGTACTTC. It yields the protein CASSFTSPTYEQYF. The chain has TRBV27 and TRBJ2-7; D is unclear. Trimming took 3 bases from V and 2 from J, leaving 11 bases between them. Germline V CDR1 and CDR2: MNHEY, SMNVEV (reference sequence). CDR3 size: 14 residues.

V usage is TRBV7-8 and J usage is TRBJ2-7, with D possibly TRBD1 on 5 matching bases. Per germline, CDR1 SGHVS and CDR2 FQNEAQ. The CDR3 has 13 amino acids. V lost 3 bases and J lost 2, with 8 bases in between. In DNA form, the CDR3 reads TGTGCCAGCAGCTTTCAGGGAACCTACGAGCAGTACTTC. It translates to CASSFQGTYEQYF.

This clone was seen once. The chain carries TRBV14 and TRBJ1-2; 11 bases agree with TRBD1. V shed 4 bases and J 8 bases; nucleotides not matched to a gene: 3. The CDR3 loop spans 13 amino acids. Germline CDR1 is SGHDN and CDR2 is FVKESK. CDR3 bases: TGTGCCAGCAGCCCCAGGACAGGGGGCGGCTACACCTTC. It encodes CASSPRTGGGYTF.

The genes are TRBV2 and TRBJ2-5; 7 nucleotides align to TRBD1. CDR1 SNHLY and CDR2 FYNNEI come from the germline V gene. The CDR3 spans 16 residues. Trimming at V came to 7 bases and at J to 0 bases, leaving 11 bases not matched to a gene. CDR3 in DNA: TGTGCCAGCACCCGCCGACAGGGCGTTAACCAAGAGACCCAGTACTTC. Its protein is CASTRRQGVNQETQYF.

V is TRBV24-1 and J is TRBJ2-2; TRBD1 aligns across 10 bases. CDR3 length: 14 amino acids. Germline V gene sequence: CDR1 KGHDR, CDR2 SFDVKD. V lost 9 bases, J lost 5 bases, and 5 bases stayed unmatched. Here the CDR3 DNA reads TGTGCCACCGGACAGGGGGAATATACCGGGGAGCTGTTTTTT. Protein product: CATGQGEYTGELFF.

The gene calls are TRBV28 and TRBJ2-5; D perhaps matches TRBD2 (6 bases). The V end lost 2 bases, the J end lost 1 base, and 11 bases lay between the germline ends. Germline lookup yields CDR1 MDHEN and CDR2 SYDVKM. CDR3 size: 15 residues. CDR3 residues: CASSLGSGVQETQYF. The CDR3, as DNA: TGTGCCAGCAGTTTAGGGTCGGGAGTCCAAGAGACCCAGTACTTC.

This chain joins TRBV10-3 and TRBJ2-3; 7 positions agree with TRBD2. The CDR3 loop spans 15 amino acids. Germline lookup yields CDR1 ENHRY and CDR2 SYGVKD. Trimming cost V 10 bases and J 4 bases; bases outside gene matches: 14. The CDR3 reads CASQTSSASADTQYF. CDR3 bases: TGTGCCAGTCAGACTAGCTCGGCATCCGCAGATACGCAGTATTTT.

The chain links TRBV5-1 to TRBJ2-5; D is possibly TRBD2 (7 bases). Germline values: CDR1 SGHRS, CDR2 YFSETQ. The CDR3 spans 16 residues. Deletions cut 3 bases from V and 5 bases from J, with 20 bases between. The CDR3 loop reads CASSSRGGVGAETQYF. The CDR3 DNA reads TGCGCCAGCAGCTCCAGGGGAGGGGTTGGGGCGGAGACCCAGTACTTC.

The CDR3 DNA follows: TGTGCCAGCAGCGTAGCTGACCGACAATCGGCTAACTATGGCTACACCTTC. Its protein is CASSVADRQSANYGYTF. The chain recombines TRBV9 with TRBJ1-2; D not certain. V lost 0 bases and J 0 bases, leaving 15 bases between the germline ends. From germline, CDR1 is SGDLS and CDR2 YYNGEE. The CDR3 loop spans 17 amino acids.

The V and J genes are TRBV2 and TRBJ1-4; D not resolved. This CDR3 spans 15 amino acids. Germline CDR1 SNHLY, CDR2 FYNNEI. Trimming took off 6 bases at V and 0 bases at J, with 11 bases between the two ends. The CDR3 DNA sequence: TGTGCCAGCAGCCCCACTGGGGCAACTAATGAAAAACTGTTTTTT. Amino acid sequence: CASSPTGATNEKLFF.

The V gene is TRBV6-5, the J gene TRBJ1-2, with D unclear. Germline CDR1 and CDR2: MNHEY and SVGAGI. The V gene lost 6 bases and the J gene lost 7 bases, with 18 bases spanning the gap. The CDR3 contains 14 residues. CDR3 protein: CASSRDTKRGGYTF. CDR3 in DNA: TGTGCCAGCAGCCGCGACACGAAACGGGGTGGCTACACCTTC.

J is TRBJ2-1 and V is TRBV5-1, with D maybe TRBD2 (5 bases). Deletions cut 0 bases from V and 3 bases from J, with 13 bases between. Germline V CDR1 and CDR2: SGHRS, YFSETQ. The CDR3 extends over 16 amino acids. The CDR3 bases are TGCGCCAGCAGCTTGGGAGGGAGAGGGTACTACAATGAGCAGTTCTTC. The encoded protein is CASSLGGRGYYNEQFF.

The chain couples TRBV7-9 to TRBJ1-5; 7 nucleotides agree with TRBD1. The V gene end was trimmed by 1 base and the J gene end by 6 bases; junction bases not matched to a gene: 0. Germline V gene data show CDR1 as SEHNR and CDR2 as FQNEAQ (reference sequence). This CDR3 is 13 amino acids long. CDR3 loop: CASSLDRGQPQHF. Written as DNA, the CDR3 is TGTGCCAGCAGCTTAGACAGGGGTCAGCCCCAGCATTTT.

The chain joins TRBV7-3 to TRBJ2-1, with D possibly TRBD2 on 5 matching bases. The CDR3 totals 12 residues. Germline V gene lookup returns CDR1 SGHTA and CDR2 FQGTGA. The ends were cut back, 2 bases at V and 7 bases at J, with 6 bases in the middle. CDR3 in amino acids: CASSLSGNEQFF. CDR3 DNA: TGTGCCAGCAGCTTATCGGGGAATGAGCAGTTCTTC.

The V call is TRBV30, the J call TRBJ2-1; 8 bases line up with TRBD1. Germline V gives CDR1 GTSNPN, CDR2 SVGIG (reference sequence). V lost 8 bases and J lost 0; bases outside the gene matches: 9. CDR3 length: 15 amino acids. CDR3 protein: CAGPRTGSSYNEQFF. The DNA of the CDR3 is TGTGCCGGGCCCCGGACAGGGAGCTCCTACAATGAGCAGTTCTTC. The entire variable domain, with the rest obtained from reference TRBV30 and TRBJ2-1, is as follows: SQTIHQWPATLVQPVGSPLSLECTVEGTSNPNLYWYRQAAGRGLQLLFYSVGIGQISSEVPQNLSASRPQDRQFILSSKKLLLSDSGFYLCAGPRTGSSYNEQFFGPGTRLTVL.

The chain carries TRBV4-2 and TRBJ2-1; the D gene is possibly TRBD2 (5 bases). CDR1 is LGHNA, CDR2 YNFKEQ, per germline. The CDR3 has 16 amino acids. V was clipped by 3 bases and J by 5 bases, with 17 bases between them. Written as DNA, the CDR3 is TGTGCCAGCAGCCACATTCGGCTAGCCGGTGACAATGAGCAGTTCTTC. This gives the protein CASSHIRLAGDNEQFF.

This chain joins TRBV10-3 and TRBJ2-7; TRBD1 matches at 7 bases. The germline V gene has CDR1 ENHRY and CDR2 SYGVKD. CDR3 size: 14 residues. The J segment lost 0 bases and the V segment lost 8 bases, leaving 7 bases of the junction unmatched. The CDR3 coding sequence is TGTGCCATCGGGACCAGGACAGGCTCCTACGAGCAGTACTTC. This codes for CAIGTRTGSYEQYF.

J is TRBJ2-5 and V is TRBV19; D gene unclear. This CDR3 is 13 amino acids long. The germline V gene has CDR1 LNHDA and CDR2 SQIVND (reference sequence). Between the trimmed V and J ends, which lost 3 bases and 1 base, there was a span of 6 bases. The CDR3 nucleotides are TGTGCCAGTAGTATGAGTGTCCAAGAGACCCAGTACTTC. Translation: CASSMSVQETQYF.

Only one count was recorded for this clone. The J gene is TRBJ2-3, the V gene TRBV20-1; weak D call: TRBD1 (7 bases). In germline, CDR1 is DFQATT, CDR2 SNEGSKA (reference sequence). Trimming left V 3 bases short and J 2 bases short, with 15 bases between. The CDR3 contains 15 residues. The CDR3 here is CSASEEGAFTDTQYF. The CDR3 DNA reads TGCAGTGCTAGTGAGGAGGGGGCGTTCACAGATACGCAGTATTTT.

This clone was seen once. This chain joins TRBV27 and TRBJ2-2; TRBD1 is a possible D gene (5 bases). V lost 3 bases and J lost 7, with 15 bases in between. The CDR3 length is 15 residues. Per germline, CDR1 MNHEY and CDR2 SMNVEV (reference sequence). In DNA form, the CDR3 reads TGTGCCAGCAGTTTCGGCAGGGTGTCGCACGGGGAGCTGTTTTTT. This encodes CASSFGRVSHGELFF.